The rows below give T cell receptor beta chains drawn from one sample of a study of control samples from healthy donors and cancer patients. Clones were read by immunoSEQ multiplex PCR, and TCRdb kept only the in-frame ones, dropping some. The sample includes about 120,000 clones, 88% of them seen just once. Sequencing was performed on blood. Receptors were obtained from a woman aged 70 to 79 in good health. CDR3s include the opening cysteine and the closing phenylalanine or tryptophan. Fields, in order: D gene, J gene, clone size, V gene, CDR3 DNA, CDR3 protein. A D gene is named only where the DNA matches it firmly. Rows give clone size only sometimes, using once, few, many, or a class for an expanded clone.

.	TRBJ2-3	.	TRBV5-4	TGTGCCAGCAGCTTTGAGGTCGCCCCACGGGGAGATACGCAGTATTTT	CASSFEVAPRGDTQYF
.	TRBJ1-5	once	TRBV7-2	TGTGCCAGCACTCCGGGGGCAGGGGTCAATCAGCCCCAGCATTTT	CASTPGAGVNQPQHF
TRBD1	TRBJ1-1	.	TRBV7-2	TGTGCCAGCAGCTTAGACAGGGGTATCGTGAACACTGAAGCTTTCTTT	CASSLDRGIVNTEAFF
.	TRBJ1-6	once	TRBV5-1	TGCGCCAGCAGCCTAGGGGGGGGGAATTCACCCCTCCACTTT	CASSLGGGNSPLHF
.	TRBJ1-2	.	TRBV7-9	TGTGCCAGCAGCCCCGAGGGGTGGGGCTACACCTTC	CASSPEGWGYTF
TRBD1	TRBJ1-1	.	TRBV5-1	TGCGCCAGCAGCTGGACAGGGGCTGGGAGCACTGAAGCTTTCTTT	CASSWTGAGSTEAFF
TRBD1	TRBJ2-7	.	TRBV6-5	TGTGCCAGCAGGTCCCCGGGACAGGGCTACGAGCAGTACTTC	CASRSPGQGYEQYF
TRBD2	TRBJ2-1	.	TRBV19	TGTGCCAGCGCCGTGGGGTGGGGGGGTGGCACCTACAATGAGCAGTTCTTC	CASAVGWGGGTYNEQFF
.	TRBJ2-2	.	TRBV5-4	TGTGCCAGCAGCTTGGAATCAGGGTTTAATACCGGGGAGCTGTTTTTT	CASSLESGFNTGELFF
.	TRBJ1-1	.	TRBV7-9	TGTGCCAGCGGGAGAAAGAGTGACACTGAAGCTTTCTTT	CASGRKSDTEAFF
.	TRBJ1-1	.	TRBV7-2	TGTGCCAGCAGCTCCGGACTCCAGGGGACTGAAGCTTTCTTT	CASSSGLQGTEAFF
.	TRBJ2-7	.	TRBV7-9	TGTGCCAGCAGCTTAATCGGCAGAGTCTACGAGCAGTACTTC	CASSLIGRVYEQYF
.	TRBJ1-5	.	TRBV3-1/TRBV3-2	TGTGCCAGCAGCCCCGCATCACTTAGCAATCAGCCCCAGCATTTT	CASSPASLSNQPQHF
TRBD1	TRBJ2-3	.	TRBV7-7	TGTGCCAGCAGCTCAGGGGGCATCCTCACAGATACGCAGTATTTT	CASSSGGILTDTQYF
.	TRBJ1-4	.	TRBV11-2	TGTGCCAGCAGCGACGGCGGGGGGAGGAGCAAAAAACTGTTTTTT	CASSDGGGRSKKLFF
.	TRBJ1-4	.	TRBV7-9	TGTGCCAGCAGCTCCTTACAGGGCCTTAGTGAAAAACTGTTTTTT	CASSSLQGLSEKLFF
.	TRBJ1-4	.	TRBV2	TGTGCCAGCAGTGTACGGGGCGAAAAACTGTTTTTT	CASSVRGEKLFF
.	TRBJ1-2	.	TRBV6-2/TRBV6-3	TGTGCCAGCAGTTACCACTTAAGCTATGGCTACACCTTC	CASSYHLSYGYTF
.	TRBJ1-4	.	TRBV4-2	TGTGCCAGCAGCCACCGAGCGGAGGGTGAAAAACTGTTTTTT	CASSHRAEGEKLFF
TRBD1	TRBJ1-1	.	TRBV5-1	TGCGCCAGCAGCTTAGCAACTCCGGGACAGGGCGAAGCTTTCTTT	CASSLATPGQGEAFF
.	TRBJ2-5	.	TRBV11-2	TGTGCCAGCAGCTCGACCTCGGATGGGGAGACCCAGTACTTC	CASSSTSDGETQYF
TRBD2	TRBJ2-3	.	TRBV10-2	TGCGCCAGCAGTGAGGGTAGCGGGGTCACAGATACGCAGTATTTT	CASSEGSGVTDTQYF
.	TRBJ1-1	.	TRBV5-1	TGCGCCAGCAGCTTGGCCCCTGCGCCCACTGAAGCTTTCTTT	CASSLAPAPTEAFF
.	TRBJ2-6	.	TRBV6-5	TGTGCCAGCAGGTTGACGTTCTCTGGGGCCAACGTCCTGACTTTC	CASRLTFSGANVLTF
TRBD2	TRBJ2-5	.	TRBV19	TGTGCCAGTAGTAGGGGGACTAGTTGGGCGGGGGAGACCCAGTACTTC	CASSRGTSWAGETQYF
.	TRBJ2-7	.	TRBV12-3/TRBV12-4	TGTGCCAGCAGCATAAGGGGGAACGAGCAGTACTTC	CASSIRGNEQYF
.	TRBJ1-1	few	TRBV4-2	TGTGCCAGCAGCCAAGGACAGTGGAGTAGAACTGAAGCTTTCTTT	CASSQGQWSRTEAFF
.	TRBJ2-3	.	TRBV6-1	TGTGCCAGCAGTGAAGGGGTAGCGTCGGATACGCAGTATTTT	CASSEGVASDTQYF
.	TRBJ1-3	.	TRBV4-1	TGCGCCAGCAGCCAAGATCAGACCGGGGACATCGGAAACACCATATATTTT	CASSQDQTGDIGNTIYF
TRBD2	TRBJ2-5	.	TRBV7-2	TGTGCCAGCAGCCACGGCTCCGGGGGGGGCGTAGGGACCCAGTACTTC	CASSHGSGGGVGTQYF
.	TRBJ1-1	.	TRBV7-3	TGTGCCAGCAGCCAACAACCGAACACTGAAGCTTTCTTT	CASSQQPNTEAFF
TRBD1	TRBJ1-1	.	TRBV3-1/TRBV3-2	TGTGCCAGCAGCCGACAAACTGGGACAGGGGCCACTGAAGCTTTCTTT	CASSRQTGTGATEAFF
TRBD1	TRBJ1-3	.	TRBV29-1	TGCAGCGTGAGTCCGGGACAGGGGCTTGGAAACACCATATATTTT	CSVSPGQGLGNTIYF
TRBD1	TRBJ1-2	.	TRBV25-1	TGTGCCAGCAGTGAGGGGTTTTGGGACAGGGGGGACTATGGCTACACCTTC	CASSEGFWDRGDYGYTF
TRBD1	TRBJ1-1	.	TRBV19	TGTGCCAGTAGTATATCCCGACAGGGGATGAACACTGAAGCTTTCTTT	CASSISRQGMNTEAFF
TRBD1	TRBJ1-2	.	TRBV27	TGTGCCAGCAGTTGGACAGGGGGTGCGGCTAACTATGGCTACACCTTC	CASSWTGGAANYGYTF
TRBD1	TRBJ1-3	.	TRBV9	TGTGCCAGCAGCGTCCGGGACAGGCTAAACACCATATATTTT	CASSVRDRLNTIYF
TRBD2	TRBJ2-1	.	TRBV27	TGTGCCAGCAGCCCAACTAGCGGGGTGAACTGGGGCCAGTTCTTC	CASSPTSGVNWGQFF
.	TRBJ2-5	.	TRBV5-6	TGTGCCAGCAGCAATAGCTTGACCCAGTACTTC	CASSNSLTQYF
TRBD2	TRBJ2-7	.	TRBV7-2	TGTGCCAGCAGCTTGGGTGACGGGGGGTTCTACGAGCAGTACTTC	CASSLGDGGFYEQYF
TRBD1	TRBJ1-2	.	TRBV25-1	TGTGCCAGCAGTGGGACAGGGACGTTCGAGGATGGCTACACCTTC	CASSGTGTFEDGYTF